Listed below are T cell receptor beta chains from one sample, sequenced in a study of T cells in Graves' hyperthyroidism and ophthalmopathy. TCRdb independently ran MiXCR on the multiplex PCR reads; one entry per CDR3 protein. The sample holds more than 350,000 distinct CDR3 sequences, about 14% seen once. The sequencing input was blood. The source of these receptors is a woman aged 30 to 39 with Graves' ophthalmopathy. CDR3s include the opening cysteine and the closing phenylalanine or tryptophan. D genes are given only for firm matches. Where a row states a size, it is once, few, many or the class of an expanded clone; other rows omit it.

j_call clone_size v_call d_call cdr3_aa cdr3_nt
TRBJ1-5 many TRBV6-1 NA CASSEWGRNQPQHF TGTGCCAGCAGTGAATGGGGGCGCAATCAGCCCCAGCATTTT
TRBJ1-2 few TRBV10-3 NA CAISESANRQNYGYTF TGTGCCATCAGTGAGTCGGCTAACAGGCAAAACTATGGCTACACCTTC
TRBJ1-2 many TRBV20-1 NA CSTVALRLRGYTF TGCAGCACGGTGGCCCTGCGGTTGCGGGGCTACACCTTC
TRBJ2-2 many TRBV6-4 NA CASSEDGWTNTRTGELFF TGTGCCAGCAGTGAAGATGGGTGGACAAATACTCGTACCGGGGAGCTGTTTTTT
TRBJ1-2 many TRBV27 NA CASSFRALANYGYTF TGTGCCAGCAGTTTTAGAGCGCTAGCTAACTATGGCTACACCTTC
TRBJ2-6 few TRBV28 NA CASSLTASGANVLTF TGTGCCAGCAGTTTAACAGCGTCTGGGGCCAACGTCCTGACTTTC
TRBJ1-1 many TRBV12-3/TRBV12-4 NA CASSLLGTPNTEAFF TGTGCCAGCAGTTTATTAGGGACACCGAACACTGAAGCTTTCTTT
TRBJ2-4 few TRBV19 TRBD1 CASSILTGGQNIQYF TGTGCCAGTAGTATACTGACAGGGGGCCAGAACATTCAGTACTTC
TRBJ1-6 many TRBV5-1 NA CASSLGLTGSPLHF TGCGCCAGCAGTCTGGGGTTGACTGGTTCACCCCTCCACTTT
TRBJ2-7 NA TRBV28 TRBD2 CASSNSGLAGGPRYEQYF TGTGCCAGCAGTAACTCGGGACTAGCGGGGGGGCCTCGGTACGAGCAGTACTTC
TRBJ1-4 many TRBV11-2 TRBD1 CASSYTRGTGGEKLFF TGTGCCAGCAGCTATACGAGAGGGACAGGGGGCGAAAAACTGTTTTTT
TRBJ1-4 once TRBV4-2 TRBD1 CASSQGEGTGGEKLFF TGTGCCAGCAGCCAAGGGGAAGGGACAGGAGGAGAAAAACTGTTTTTT
TRBJ2-7 many TRBV30 NA CAWRSPVSPEQYF TGTGCCTGGAGAAGTCCGGTGTCCCCCGAGCAGTACTTC
TRBJ2-5 many TRBV7-3 NA CASSAQAQETQYF TGTGCCAGCAGCGCACAGGCTCAAGAGACCCAGTACTTC
TRBJ2-1 NA TRBV6-1 NA CASRLRGGQTDNEQFF TGTGCCAGCAGACTACGGGGGGGACAGACCGACAATGAGCAGTTCTTC
TRBJ1-4 many TRBV7-8 TRBD1 CASSYTGGIEKLFF TGTGCCAGCAGCTACACAGGGGGCATTGAAAAACTGTTTTTT
TRBJ1-2 few TRBV7-3 TRBD1 CASSPEGTGQLYGYTF TGTGCCAGCAGCCCTGAGGGGACAGGGCAATTGTATGGCTACACCTTC